The T cell receptor (beta chain) under discussion was sequenced for a study of shared clonotypes between healthy human individuals. Using immunoSEQ multiplex PCR, the repertoire was profiled, and TCRdb retains in-frame clones only, with some absent. Of about 980,000 clones in the sample, more than 75% are singletons; the top ten hold about 1.5%. This clone has only a few counts. Trimming took 0 bases from V and 4 from J, leaving 13 bases between them. The length of the CDR3 is 16 residues. CDR1 is MGHRA, CDR2 YSYEKL, per germline. Every contributor of samples was a Caucasian grown-up residing in Nashville, Tennessee.

V is TRBV4-1 and J is TRBJ1-5, with D possibly being TRBD1 (5 bases). The clonotype was recovered from a man aged 18 to 29 in good health. Sequenced material: memory CD4+ T cells sorted from blood. The subset here: CD45RA-negative fraction. The DNA of the CDR3 is TGCGCCAGCAGCCAAGATACAGGCTCTGGGAATCAGCCCCAGCATTTT. As protein: CASSQDTGSGNQPQHF.